This TCR beta chain was captured in a study of shared clonotypes between healthy human individuals. Naive CD8 cells lacked CD45RO and underwent positive selection for CCR7, leaving out terminally differentiated effector memory CD45RA+ cells. General study findings and limits: Sharing across a handful of donors was seen in roughly 5% of naive CD4 clonotypes.

Trimming shortened V by 1 base and J by 2 bases, and 8 bases separated the two germline ends. Germline loops: CDR1 SGHAT, CDR2 FQDESV (reference sequence). CDR3 size: 14 residues. A remark on this clone: What it recognizes is unknown.

Libraries were prepared by immunoSEQ multiplex PCR; TCRdb keeps only in-frame clonotypes and omits some of them. Seen here are roughly 590,000 clones, 95% to 96% observed once, and the top ten hold 0.11%. The sample consisted of naive CD8+ T cells sorted from blood. The chain carries TRBV11-1 and TRBJ2-5, with D perhaps being TRBD1 or TRBD2 (5 bases each). The receptor was derived from a woman in her thirties in good health. The CDR3 bases are TGTGCCAGCAGCTTAGGGGACGGACAAGAGACCCAGTACTTC. Protein sequence: CASSLGDGQETQYF.